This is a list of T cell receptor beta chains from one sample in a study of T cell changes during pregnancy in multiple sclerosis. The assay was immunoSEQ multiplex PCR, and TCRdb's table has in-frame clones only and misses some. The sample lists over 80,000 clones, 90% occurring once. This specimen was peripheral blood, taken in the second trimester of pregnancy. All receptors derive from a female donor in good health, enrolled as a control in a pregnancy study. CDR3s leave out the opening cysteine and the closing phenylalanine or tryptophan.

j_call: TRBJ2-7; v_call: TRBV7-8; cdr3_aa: ASTQEREWSYEQY
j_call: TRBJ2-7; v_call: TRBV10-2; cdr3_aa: ASRLAGDLREQY
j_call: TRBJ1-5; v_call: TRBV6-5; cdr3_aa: ASSFRQGGQPQH
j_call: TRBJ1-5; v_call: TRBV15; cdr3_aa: ATSRGRGDQPQH
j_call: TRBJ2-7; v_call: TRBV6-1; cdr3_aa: ASSEWLAGESVYEQY
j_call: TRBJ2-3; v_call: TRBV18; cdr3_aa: ASSPRTGDTQY
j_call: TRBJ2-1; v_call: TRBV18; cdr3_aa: ASSPRTSGNNEQF
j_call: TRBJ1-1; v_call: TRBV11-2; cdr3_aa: ASSTTGLNTEAF
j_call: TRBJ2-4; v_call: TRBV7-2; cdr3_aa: ASSQRLAKLNIQY
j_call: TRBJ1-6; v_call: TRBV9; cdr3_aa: ASSKQDSVNAYYNSPLH
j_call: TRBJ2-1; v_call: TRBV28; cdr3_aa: ASTPGSGPYNEQF
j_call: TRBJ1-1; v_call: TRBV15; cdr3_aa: ATSRQHQNTEAF
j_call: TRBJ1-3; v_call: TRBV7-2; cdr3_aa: ASSWQGRPYSGNTIY
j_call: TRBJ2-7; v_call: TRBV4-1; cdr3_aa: ASSQEKKGAVYEQY
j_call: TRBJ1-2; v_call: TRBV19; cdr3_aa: ASSAVSERYGYT
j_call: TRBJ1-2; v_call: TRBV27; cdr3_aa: ASSLDHRRGGYT
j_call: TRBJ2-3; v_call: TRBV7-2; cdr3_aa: ASSLENGEAGGTDTQY
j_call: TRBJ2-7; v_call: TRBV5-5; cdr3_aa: ASSFPSGGREDPYEQY
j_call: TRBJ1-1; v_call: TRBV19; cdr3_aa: ASTDIGGRQGMNTEAF
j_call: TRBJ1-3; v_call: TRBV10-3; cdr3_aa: AIKGVRGSGNTIY
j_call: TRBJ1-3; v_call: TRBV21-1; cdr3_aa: ASSRDRAKGSGNTIY
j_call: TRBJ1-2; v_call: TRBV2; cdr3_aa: ASSPGQGRVEGYT
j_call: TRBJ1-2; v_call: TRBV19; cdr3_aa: ASSYGTVVV
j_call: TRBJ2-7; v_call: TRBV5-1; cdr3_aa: ASSNGQGAAYEQY
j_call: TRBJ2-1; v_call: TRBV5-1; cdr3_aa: ASKGTSGSYNEQF
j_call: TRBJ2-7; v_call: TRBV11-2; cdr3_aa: ASSRTSGGPYLVHEQY
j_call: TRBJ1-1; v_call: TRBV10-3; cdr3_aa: AIRDSGNTEAF
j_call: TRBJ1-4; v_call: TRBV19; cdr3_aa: ASGDRANEKLF
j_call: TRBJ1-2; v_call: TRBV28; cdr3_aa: ASSGTERYGYT
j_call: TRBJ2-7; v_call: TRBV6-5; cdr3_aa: ASSYSDRYEQY
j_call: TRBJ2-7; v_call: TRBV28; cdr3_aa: ASSNGLAGGSSYEQY